This T cell receptor beta chain emerged from a study of blood T cell repertoires in COVID-19. Overall study context: The United States, Italy and Spain provided the acute and convalescent COVID-19 samples. Nucleic acid was either cDNA or gDNA, and it came from T cells, B-cell-depleted T cells, or PBMCs.

The table came from immunoSEQ multiplex PCR; TCRdb's copy has only in-frame clones and leaves some out. The table lists fewer than 70,000 clones, around 90% of them singletons. The CDR3 covers 14 residues. Trimming took 2 bases from V and 8 from J; bases not matched to a gene: 6. The germline V gene has CDR1 MDHEN and CDR2 SYDVKM. The TCR was taken from a woman at least 80 years old with active COVID-19. Sequences were obtained from peripheral blood. This chain uses TRBV28 with TRBJ1-2; 9 positions agree with TRBD1. The CDR3 is CASSLPGQGWGYTF. For the CDR3, the DNA is TGTGCCAGCAGTTTACCGGGACAGGGCTGGGGCTACACCTTC.